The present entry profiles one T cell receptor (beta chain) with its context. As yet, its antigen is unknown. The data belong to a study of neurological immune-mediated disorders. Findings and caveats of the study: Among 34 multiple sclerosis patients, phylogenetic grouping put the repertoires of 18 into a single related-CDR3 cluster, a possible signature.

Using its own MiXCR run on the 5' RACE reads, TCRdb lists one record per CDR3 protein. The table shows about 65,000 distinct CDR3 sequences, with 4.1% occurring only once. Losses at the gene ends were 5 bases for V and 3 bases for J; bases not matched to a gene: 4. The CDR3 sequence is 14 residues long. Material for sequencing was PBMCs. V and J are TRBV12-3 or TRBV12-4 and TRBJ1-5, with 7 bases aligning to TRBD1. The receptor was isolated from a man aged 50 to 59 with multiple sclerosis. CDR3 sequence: CASSPGQVNQPQHF. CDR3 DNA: TGTGCCAGCAGTCCAGGACAGGTCAATCAGCCCCAGCATTTT.